This entry concerns a single T cell receptor (beta chain). Its antigen is not known. This entry belongs to a study of radiation and T cells in renal cell carcinoma. About the research overall: Nephrectomy followed 15 Gy stereotactic body radiation by 4 weeks. Study-wide results and limits: Top tumor clonotypes rose in blood 2 weeks post-radiation, then contracted.

The method was immunoSEQ multiplex PCR; TCRdb's version includes in-frame clones alone and lacks a portion of them. The data show 100,000 to 150,000 clones, 81% seen once. The sample's time point: blood 2 weeks post-SBRT. The treatment: 15 Gy SBRT to primary tumor, nephrectomy 4 weeks later. Clear cell pathology was present in this patient's renal cell carcinoma. CDR3 size: 13 residues. The V and J ends lost 0 bases and 8 bases respectively, with 11 bases between them. Germline CDR1 is SGHRS and CDR2 is YFSETQ. The V gene is TRBV5-1, the J gene TRBJ1-2; D unresolved. The clonotype originates from a man aged 50 to 60 with renal cell carcinoma. This material consisted of blood, taken from a patient whose treatment included radiotherapy and nephrectomy. CDR3 nucleotide sequence: TGCGCCAGCAGCTTGGATGGAGTAGGGGGCTACACCTTC. It is translated as CASSLDGVGGYTF. The whole variable domain, filled in from reference TRBV5-1 and TRBJ1-2, reads KAGVTQTPRYLIKTRGQQVTLSCSPISGHRSVSWYQQTPGQGLQFLFEYFSETQRNKGNFPGRFSGRQFSNSRSEMNVSTLELGDSALYLCASSLDGVGGYTFGSGTRLTVV.